The 16 T cell receptor beta chains given below trace back to one sample, sequenced in a study of beta chain features in type 1 diabetes. Study results and limitations: Researchers report that Type 1 diabetes patients had moderately but significantly shorter TCRB CDR3s across all four CD4+ subsets.

These TCRs are of unknown antigen specificity. Expressed TCRB transcripts were sequenced because the entire RNA isolate underwent reverse transcription. Sequencing was performed with immunoSEQ multiplex PCR; in TCRdb, only in-frame clones are kept and a portion is missing. Of 640,000 or so clones in the sample, about 14% were seen once. Sequenced input: naive CD4+ T cells from blood. The source of these receptors is a man aged 18 to 30 with type 1 diabetes.

In this sample, this clone turned up a few times. The chain recombines TRBV7-3 with TRBJ2-7; TRBD1 is a possible D gene (5 bases). In germline, CDR1 is SGHTA, CDR2 FQGTGA. This CDR3 region has 15 residues. Trimming left V 1 base short and J 2 bases short, with 12 bases between. The CDR3 region has the DNA TGTGCCAGCAGCTTAATGGCAGGGATTGCCTACGAGCAGTACTTC. Protein: CASSLMAGIAYEQYF.

This clone was seen a handful of times. V gene TRBV4-2 combines with J gene TRBJ2-3; D is unclear. The CDR3 runs 16 residues. CDR1 is LGHNA, CDR2 YNFKEQ, per germline. Trimming shortened V by 0 bases and J by 0 bases, and 10 bases separated the two germline ends. The CDR3 DNA reads TGTGCCAGCAGCCAAGATAAGTTGACTAGCACAGATACGCAGTATTTT. It encodes CASSQDKLTSTDTQYF.

This clone occurred a few times. J is TRBJ1-1 and V is TRBV7-2, with D maybe TRBD1 (5 bases). This CDR3 is built from 14 residues. V lost 5 bases, J lost 1 base, and 11 bases lay in between. Looked up from germline, CDR1 is SGHTA and CDR2 is FQGNSA. CDR3 sequence (DNA): TGTGCCAGCAGCCACCCGAGGGGGAACACTGAAGCTTTCTTT. Amino acids: CASSHPRGNTEAFF.

The J gene is TRBJ2-7, the V gene TRBV2; D is unclear. Germline CDR1 and CDR2: SNHLY and FYNNEI. The V end lost 11 bases, the J end lost 2 bases, and 7 bases lay between the germline ends. The CDR3 extends over 10 amino acids. CDR3: CAAATYEQYF. The CDR3 nucleotides read TGTGCCGCCGCCACCTACGAGCAGTACTTC.

The sample holds a few counts of this clone. The chain carries TRBV7-8 and TRBJ2-3; D remains unclear. V lost 2 bases and J lost 6, with 6 bases in between. The CDR3 has 12 amino acids. Germline assignment: CDR1 SGHVS and CDR2 FQNEAQ. The CDR3 nucleotides read TGTGCCAGCAGCTTAAGATCCGATACGCAGTATTTT. Protein product: CASSLRSDTQYF.

The rearrangement links TRBV30 to TRBJ2-6; unclear D gene. Germline CDR1 reads GTSNPN; CDR2 reads SVGIG (reference sequence). Trimming pared 7 bases from V and 1 base from J, leaving 2 bases between. The CDR3 has 11 residues. CDR3 sequence reads: CAYSGANVLTF. CDR3 bases: TGTGCCTATTCTGGGGCCAACGTCCTGACTTTC.

There are a few counts of this clone. The V and J genes are TRBV29-1 and TRBJ2-3; 7 bases match TRBD2. CDR1 and CDR2 (germline): SQVTM, ANQGSEA. CDR3 length: 15 residues. With V trimmed by 6 bases and J by 1 base, 10 bases remained unmatched. The CDR3 reads CSVSRSSGRTDTQYF. In DNA, the CDR3 is TGCAGCGTCTCGCGGTCTAGCGGTCGCACAGATACGCAGTATTTT.

This clone was seen a handful of times. This rearrangement joins TRBV19 to TRBJ1-5; no clear D gene. Trimming took 3 bases from V and 7 from J, leaving 13 bases between them. Germline CDR1 LNHDA, CDR2 SQIVND (reference sequence). The CDR3 covers 14 residues. The CDR3 nucleotides are TGTGCCAGTAGTATCCAAGGACTCGACCAGCCCCAGCATTTT. This codes for CASSIQGLDQPQHF.

This clone was recorded a few times. This chain joins TRBV11-2 and TRBJ2-1, with 9 bases fitting TRBD2. CDR1 SGHAT and CDR2 FQNNGV come from the germline V gene. The CDR3 covers 14 residues. V gave up 1 base and J gave up 10 bases; unmatched junction bases: 5. Written as DNA, the CDR3 is TGTGCCAGCAGCTTAGGGACTAGCGCCCCGGAGCAGTTCTTC. Amino acid sequence: CASSLGTSAPEQFF.

The V gene is TRBV20-1, the J gene TRBJ2-2, with D hard to call. Between the trimmed V and J ends, which lost 2 bases and 8 bases, there was a span of 3 bases. Germline assignment: CDR1 DFQATT and CDR2 SNEGSKA (reference sequence). CDR3 length: 10 amino acids. CDR3 DNA: TGCAGTGCTAGACGGGGGGAGCTGTTTTTT. Its translation: CSARRGELFF.

The chain recombines TRBV11-1 with TRBJ2-7, with 8 bases fitting TRBD2. Germline-derived CDR1 and CDR2 are SGHAT and FQDESV (reference sequence). V lost 2 bases to trimming and J lost 0 bases; unmatched junction nucleotides: 0. CDR3 length: 14 amino acids. The chain's CDR3 is CASSLTSGSYEQYF. The DNA for the CDR3 is TGTGCCAGCAGCTTAACTAGCGGCTCCTACGAGCAGTACTTC.

This clone was picked up a small number of times. The chain is built from TRBV28 and TRBJ2-7; D perhaps matches TRBD1 (6 bases). CDR1 and CDR2 (germline): MDHEN, SYDVKM. The CDR3 totals 11 residues. V was cut by 5 bases and J by 7 bases, with 9 bases left in between. CDR3 bases: TGTGCCAGCAGTCACACAGGGGAGCAGTACTTC. Translated, it gives CASSHTGEQYF.

A few counts support this clone. The rearrangement joins TRBV6-5 to TRBJ2-7; maybe TRBD2 (5 bases). Germline CDR1 MNHEY, CDR2 SVGAGI. V lost 5 bases, J lost 0 bases, and 14 bases lay in between. This CDR3 has 15 residues. The chain's CDR3 is CASSTSGVLSYEQYF. In nucleotides, the CDR3 is TGTGCCAGCAGTACGTCCGGGGTGCTCTCCTACGAGCAGTACTTC.

This clone has just a few counts. The V gene is TRBV10-3, the J gene TRBJ2-1, with TRBD2 matching 11 bases. V dropped 6 bases and J dropped 7; count of bases not matched to a gene: 14. The CDR3 has 17 amino acids. Germline loops: CDR1 ENHRY, CDR2 SYGVKD. The DNA for the CDR3 is TGTGCCATCAGCCTTACCCCTACTAGCGGGAGTGGTAATGAGCAGTTCTTC. This gives the protein CAISLTPTSGSGNEQFF.

The chain links TRBV2 to TRBJ1-1; D not resolved. The ends were cut back, 4 bases at V and 1 base at J, with 10 bases in the middle. From germline, CDR1 is SNHLY and CDR2 FYNNEI. The CDR3 runs to 14 residues. DNA for the CDR3: TGTGCCAGCAGTGGCCCGGCGAAGAACACTGAAGCTTTCTTT. Protein product: CASSGPAKNTEAFF.

This chain uses TRBV6-6 with TRBJ2-1; 7 nucleotides match TRBD2. Germline V CDR1 and CDR2: MNHNY, SVGAGI (reference sequence). The CDR3 contains 15 residues. J was trimmed by 1 base and V by 7 bases; bases with no gene match: 7. DNA for the CDR3: TGTGCCAGCACTGGCGGGACTACGTCCTACAATGAGCAGTTCTTC. It codes for CASTGGTTSYNEQFF.